Below are 10 T cell receptor beta chains sequenced from a single sample in a study of blood T cells in healthy people across ages. The use of a sample-barcoded 5' primer and a J-beta primer mix characterized a second PCR of roughly 6 to 11 cycles. TCRdb passed the 5' RACE reads through MiXCR, listing each CDR3 protein once. The data contain about 810,000 distinct CDR3 sequences, about 37% of them singletons. The sample was blood. These receptors all come from a young man in good health.

This chain joins TRBV7-2 and TRBJ1-1, with 7 bases fitting TRBD1. The CDR3 loop spans 11 amino acids. The V and J ends lost 6 bases and 7 bases, in that order; junction bases with no gene match: 2. Germline V lookup: CDR1 SGHTA, CDR2 FQGNSA. The DNA of the CDR3 is TGTGCCAGCAGGACAGGGATTGAAGCTTTCTTT. It yields the protein CASRTGIEAFF.

The chain links TRBV29-1 to TRBJ2-1; D is tentatively TRBD1 or TRBD2 (5 bases each). Germline lookup yields CDR1 SQVTM and CDR2 ANQGSEA. The CDR3 is made up of 15 amino acids. V gave up 3 bases and J gave up 9 bases, with 21 bases separating them. CDR3 residues: CSVDRLPGAPGEQFF. DNA of the CDR3: TGCAGCGTTGACCGACTACCCGGGGCACCCGGTGAGCAGTTCTTC.

This chain joins TRBV9 and TRBJ2-6; D is uncertain. There are 14 residues in the CDR3. Deletions cut 0 bases from V and 4 bases from J, with 5 bases between. CDR1 SGDLS and CDR2 YYNGEE come from the germline V gene. The CDR3: CASSVEVGANVLTF. The CDR3 DNA sequence: TGTGCCAGCAGCGTAGAGGTGGGGGCCAACGTCCTGACTTTC.

The chain joins TRBV5-1 to TRBJ1-4, with 7 positions matching TRBD1. This CDR3 spans 15 amino acids. From germline, CDR1 is SGHRS and CDR2 YFSETQ. V trimming: 2 bases; J trimming: 4 bases; junction bases outside the gene matches: 5. DNA of the CDR3: TGCGCCAGCAGCTTCCGCGACAGGGTTAATGAAAAACTGTTTTTT. This sequence encodes CASSFRDRVNEKLFF.

J is TRBJ2-5 and V is TRBV4-2; TRBD2 matches 8 bases. J was trimmed by 4 bases and V by 5 bases; bases with no gene match: 12. The CDR3 is made up of 16 amino acids. The germline gives CDR1 LGHNA, CDR2 YNFKEQ. The CDR3 DNA sequence: TGTGCCAGCAGCACTTCCGGGGCGAGCGGGGGAGAGACCCAGTACTTC. It codes for CASSTSGASGGETQYF.

This rearrangement joins TRBV12-3 or TRBV12-4 to TRBJ2-5; D uncertain. Trimming shortened V by 4 bases and J by 11 bases, and 23 bases separated the two germline ends. This CDR3 is built from 15 residues. CDR3 bases: TGTGCCAGCAGTTCCCGGAGAGTCTTCTACAATGAGCAGTACTTC. Translation gives CASSSRRVFYNEQYF.

The rearrangement uses TRBV7-2 and TRBJ2-3; TRBD2 might be the D (6 bases). CDR3 length equals 17 residues. The germline V gene has CDR1 SGHTA and CDR2 FQGNSA. The germline V and J ends were trimmed by 3 bases and 1 base, with 17 bases remaining between them. CDR3 region: CASSFLSGPFGTDTQYF. Here the CDR3 DNA reads TGTGCCAGCAGCTTTCTGAGCGGGCCCTTTGGCACAGATACGCAGTATTTT.

In this sample, this clonotype turned up a few times. The chain has TRBV7-6 and TRBJ1-3, with D unclear. Germline V gene lookup returns CDR1 SGHVS and CDR2 FNYEAQ. This CDR3 is 15 amino acids long. The V and J ends lost 5 bases and 0 bases respectively, with 11 bases between them. The CDR3 protein is CASSPETRSGNTIYF. In DNA, the CDR3 is TGTGCCAGCAGCCCCGAAACCCGCTCTGGAAACACCATATATTTT.

V and J are TRBV20-1 and TRBJ2-5, with 8 bases aligning to TRBD2. CDR1 and CDR2 from the germline V gene are DFQATT and SNEGSKA (reference sequence). The CDR3 is 16 amino acids. Unmatched junction bases numbered 11, after V lost 5 bases and J lost 0 bases. CDR3 residues: CSAERLARVYQETQYF. The CDR3 nucleotides read TGCAGTGCTGAGCGACTAGCGAGGGTGTACCAAGAGACCCAGTACTTC.

This clonotype was found a few times. The V call is TRBV5-1, the J call TRBJ1-1; D remains unclear. The germline V gene has CDR1 SGHRS and CDR2 YFSETQ. The V end lost 0 bases, the J end lost 5 bases, and 14 bases lay between the germline ends. CDR3 length equals 15 residues. CDR3 sequence (DNA): TGCGCCAGCAGCTTGGCACAAAAGGGATGGACTGAAGCTTTCTTT. It yields the protein CASSLAQKGWTEAFF. Based on the CDR3 plus reference TRBV5-1 and TRBJ1-1, the full variable domain is KAGVTQTPRYLIKTRGQQVTLSCSPISGHRSVSWYQQTPGQGLQFLFEYFSETQRNKGNFPGRFSGRQFSNSRSEMNVSTLELGDSALYLCASSLAQKGWTEAFFGQGTRLTVV.